This record covers a single T cell receptor (beta chain). The junction shows a germline mismatch at one end, possibly a read error. Using RNA template, CDR3s of TCR alpha and beta were amplified with iRepertoire arm-PCR. One entry per CDR3 protein results from TCRdb running MiXCR on the multiplex PCR reads. The sample records a few hundred thousand distinct CDR3 sequences, 41% being singletons. The CDR3 has 14 amino acids. Germline CDR1 SNHLY, CDR2 FYNNEI. This record belongs to a study of glioma-infiltrating T cells. The sample taken for sequencing was glioma tissue, nonneoplastic brain tissue, or PBMCs (not recorded which). The source of this sequence is a human donor with low-grade glioma or glioblastoma, undergoing nonglioma brain surgery, or in good health (not recorded which). V gene TRBV2 combines with J gene TRBJ1-1; D perhaps matches TRBD1 (6 bases). CDR3 sequence reads: CASRDRVGATGAFF. In DNA, the CDR3 is TGTGCCAGCAGGGACCGAGTGGGGGCCACTGGAGCTTTCTTT.